This T cell receptor (beta chain) was profiled in a study of radiotherapy plus CTLA-4 blockade in lung cancer. The V gene's germline CDR1 is GTSNPN and CDR2 SVGIG (reference sequence). The CDR3 extends over 14 amino acids. V lost 0 bases and J 5 bases, leaving 11 bases between the germline ends. To note about this clone: The antigen is unknown.

Study-wide results and limits: Tumor-derived TCR clones expanded in blood after radiotherapy plus ipilimumab.

Assay used: immunoSEQ multiplex PCR; TCRdb lists only in-frame clones, some missing. Of 81,000 or so clones in the sample, about 87% were seen once. V usage is TRBV30 and J usage is TRBJ2-1; D gene unclear. The receptor comes from a human donor with non-small cell lung cancer who had stable disease on radiotherapy plus ipilimumab. The sequences come from peripheral blood, collected from a patient treated with radiotherapy plus ipilimumab. CDR3 amino acids: CAWSVRNGHNEQFF. DNA for the CDR3: TGTGCCTGGAGTGTACGAAACGGCCACAATGAGCAGTTCTTC.